Below, 12 T cell receptor beta chains from the same sample are listed, as sequenced in a study of blood T cells in healthy people across ages. A J-beta primer mix and a sample-barcoded 5' primer were used in a second PCR of roughly 7 to 12 cycles. TCRdb reprocessed the 5' RACE reads via MiXCR and lists one record per CDR3 protein. The repertoire has 550,000 to 600,000 distinct CDR3 sequences, less than 60% of them found once; the top ten carry around 25%. The material sequenced was blood. These receptors were obtained from an older man in good health.

This chain links TRBV20-1 with TRBJ1-2, with D maybe TRBD1 (5 bases). V was clipped by 7 bases and J by 5 bases, with 17 bases between them. This CDR3 is 13 amino acids long. In germline, CDR1 is DFQATT, CDR2 SNEGSKA (reference sequence). The DNA for the CDR3 is TGCAGTGACGACAGCTCATTCTCGTATGGCTACACCTTC. It is translated as CSDDSSFSYGYTF.

The chain is built from TRBV7-9 and TRBJ2-7; 8 nucleotides line up with TRBD2. V gave up 2 bases and J gave up 3 bases; unmatched junction bases: 3. The CDR3 spans 14 residues. Germline loops: CDR1 SEHNR, CDR2 FQNEAQ (reference sequence). The CDR3 is CASSLSAGDYEQYF. In DNA form, the CDR3 reads TGTGCCAGCAGCTTATCAGCGGGGGACTACGAGCAGTACTTC.

This chain uses TRBV5-1 with TRBJ2-1, with 13 nucleotides matching TRBD2. Germline lookup yields CDR1 SGHRS and CDR2 YFSETQ. J was trimmed by 9 bases and V by 5 bases; bases with no gene match: 11. The length of the CDR3 is 16 residues. CDR3 sequence reads: CASSFSRTSGGSEQFF. The CDR3 coding sequence is TGCGCCAGCAGTTTCTCCCGGACTAGCGGGGGATCTGAGCAGTTCTTC.

Only a few counts were recorded for this clonotype. This chain links TRBV7-2 with TRBJ2-3; maybe TRBD1 (6 bases). This CDR3 is built from 15 residues. Between the trimmed V and J ends, which lost 3 bases and 3 bases, there was a span of 13 bases. Germline CDR1 reads SGHTA; CDR2 reads FQGNSA. In DNA form, the CDR3 reads TGTGCCAGCAGCTTGAACAGGGTGGAAACAGATACGCAGTATTTT. It specifies CASSLNRVETDTQYF. The full variable domain, completed using reference TRBV7-2 and TRBJ2-3, is GAGVSQSPSNKVTEKGKDVELRCDPISGHTALYWYRQSLGQGLEFLIYFQGNSAPDKSGLPSDRFSAERTGGSVSTLTIQRTQQEDSAVYLCASSLNRVETDTQYFGPGTRLTVL.

This clonotype was counted many times. V and J are TRBV6-6 and TRBJ2-1; D gene uncertain. V shed 4 bases and J shed 9 bases, with 22 bases lying between them. The V gene's germline CDR1 is MNHNY and CDR2 SVGAGI (reference sequence). This CDR3 is 16 amino acids long. DNA for the CDR3: TGTGCCAGCAGTTTCCCTTGGGGTTCCGGACCCACTGAGCAGTTCTTC. It yields the protein CASSFPWGSGPTEQFF.

This clonotype has a handful of counts. The chain is built from TRBV7-9 and TRBJ2-7; the D gene is possibly TRBD2 (6 bases). Looked up from germline, CDR1 is SEHNR and CDR2 is FQNEAQ (reference sequence). V was cut by 9 bases and J by 5 bases, with 14 bases left in between. This CDR3 is built from 12 residues. CDR3 amino acids: CASGRRGDEQYF. CDR3 DNA sequence: TGTGCCAGTGGACGGCGGGGTGACGAGCAGTACTTC.

The chain has TRBV4-2 and TRBJ1-1; 7 bases line up with TRBD1. Germline CDR1 and CDR2: LGHNA and YNFKEQ. The CDR3 extends over 15 amino acids. V gave up 3 bases and J gave up 4 bases; unmatched junction bases: 8. The CDR3 coding sequence is TGTGCCAGCAGCCACGGAACAGGGGTGGGCACTGAAGCTTTCTTT. As protein: CASSHGTGVGTEAFF.

The CDR3, as DNA: TGTGCCAGCAGCACCGGATCCCCCGGGGATCAGCCCCAGCATTTT. It is translated as CASSTGSPGDQPQHF. The genes are TRBV9 and TRBJ1-5; D ambiguous. CDR1 is SGDLS, CDR2 YYNGEE, per germline. The CDR3 consists of 15 residues. Deletions cut 4 bases from V and 5 bases from J, with 16 bases between.

The rearrangement joins TRBV7-9 to TRBJ1-3; D is unresolved. The CDR3 contains 15 residues. Per the germline V gene, CDR1 is SEHNR and CDR2 is FQNEAQ (reference sequence). The V end was cut by 2 bases, the J end by 0 bases, with 8 bases between. CDR3 nucleotides: TGTGCCAGCAGCTTACCGGGGAGCTCTGGAAACACCATATATTTT. Amino acid sequence: CASSLPGSSGNTIYF.

The chain couples TRBV20-1 to TRBJ2-5; D tentatively fits TRBD1 or TRBD2 (5 bases each). The CDR3 runs 14 residues. Germline loops: CDR1 DFQATT, CDR2 SNEGSKA (reference sequence). V lost 4 bases and J lost 2, with 14 bases in between. The CDR3 spells CSATPGPGQETQYF. DNA of the CDR3: TGCAGTGCTACCCCGGGGCCAGGGCAAGAGACCCAGTACTTC.

The gene calls are TRBV3-1 and TRBJ2-4; TRBD2 might be the D (7 bases). This CDR3 has 16 residues. The V gene's germline CDR1 is LGHDT and CDR2 YNNKEL (reference sequence). V shed 4 bases and J shed 1 base, with 14 bases lying between them. In DNA, the CDR3 is TGTGCCAGCAGCCCCCCGGGGGGCGGGGCCAAAAACATTCAGTACTTC. It specifies CASSPPGGGAKNIQYF.

This clonotype was counted once. This chain links TRBV4-3 with TRBJ2-1, with D unresolved. The J call may be wrong; the DNA end is better matched by TRBJ2-7. The germline V gene encodes CDR1 LGHNA and CDR2 YSLEER. The CDR3 spans 14 residues. CDR3 amino acids: CASSQEGTNNEQYF. CDR3 DNA sequence: TGCGCCAGCAGCCAAGAGGGTACGAACAATGAGCAGTACTTC.